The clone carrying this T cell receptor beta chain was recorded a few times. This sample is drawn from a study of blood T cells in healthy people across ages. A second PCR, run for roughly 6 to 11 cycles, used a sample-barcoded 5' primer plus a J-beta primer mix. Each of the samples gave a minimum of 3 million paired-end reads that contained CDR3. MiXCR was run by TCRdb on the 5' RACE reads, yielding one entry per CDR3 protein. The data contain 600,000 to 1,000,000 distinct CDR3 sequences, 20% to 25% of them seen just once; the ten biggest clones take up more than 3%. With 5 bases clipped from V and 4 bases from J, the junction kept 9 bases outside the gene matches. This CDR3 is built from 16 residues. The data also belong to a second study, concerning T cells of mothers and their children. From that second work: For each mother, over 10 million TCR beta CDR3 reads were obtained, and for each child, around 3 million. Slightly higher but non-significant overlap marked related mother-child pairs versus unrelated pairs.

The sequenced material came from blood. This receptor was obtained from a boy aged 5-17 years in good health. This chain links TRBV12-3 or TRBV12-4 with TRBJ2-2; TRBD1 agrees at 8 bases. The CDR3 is CASSELDRVITGELFF. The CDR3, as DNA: TGTGCCAGCAGTGAACTGGACAGGGTTATCACCGGGGAGCTGTTTTTT.